This entry lists 27 T cell receptor beta chains sequenced from one sample in a study of cytomegalovirus exposure and HLA in healthy donors. Both 60 Vbeta primers and 13 Jbeta primers went into the PCR. Some clones are missing from TCRdb's copy, which holds only in-frame ones; the method was immunoSEQ multiplex PCR. The sample holds 110,000 to 150,000 clones. Sequencing used PBMCs. These receptors originate from a male donor in good health and CMV-seronegative.

The chain employs TRBV25-1 and TRBJ1-1; a possible D gene is TRBD1 (6 bases). In germline, CDR1 is MGHDK, CDR2 SYGVNS. The CDR3 runs to 14 residues. The V end was cut by 4 bases, the J end by 5 bases, with 14 bases between. DNA of the CDR3: TGTGCCAGCAGTGCCACAGGGTTAGGAACTGAAGCTTTCTTT. This codes for CASSATGLGTEAFF. Using reference TRBV25-1 and TRBJ1-1 for the parts outside the CDR3, the full variable domain is EADIYQTPRYLVIGTGKKITLECSQTMGHDKMYWYQQDPGMELHLIHYSYGVNSTEKGDLSSESTVSRIRTEHFPLTLESARPSHTSQYLCASSATGLGTEAFFGQGTRLTVV.

The V and J genes are TRBV29-1 and TRBJ1-2; the D gene is possibly TRBD1 (5 bases). Looked up from germline, CDR1 is SQVTM and CDR2 is ANQGSEA. V was clipped by 7 bases and J by 0 bases, with 24 bases between them. The CDR3 extends over 17 amino acids. CDR3 in amino acids: CSEQTQGVTGANYGYTF. The CDR3 bases are TGCAGCGAGCAGACACAAGGGGTAACGGGGGCTAACTATGGCTACACCTTC.

The chain uses TRBV27 and TRBJ2-7; maybe TRBD2 (5 bases). Germline values: CDR1 MNHEY, CDR2 SMNVEV (reference sequence). The V end lost 0 bases, the J end lost 0 bases, and 9 bases lay between the germline ends. The CDR3 has 15 amino acids. The DNA for the CDR3 is TGTGCCAGCAGTTTATCGAACGGGATCTCCTACGAGCAGTACTTC. This gives the protein CASSLSNGISYEQYF.

The V call is TRBV7-9, the J call TRBJ1-5; D not certain. The CDR3 spans 14 residues. CDR1 and CDR2 from the germline V gene are SEHNR and FQNEAQ (reference sequence). V was pared by 5 bases and J by 3 bases, with 11 bases between. The CDR3 is CASSPTENNQPQHF. CDR3 coding DNA: TGTGCCAGCAGCCCTACAGAAAACAATCAGCCCCAGCATTTT.

The chain is built from TRBV19 and TRBJ1-5, with D tentatively TRBD1 (6 bases). V lost 7 bases and J lost 2, with 24 bases in between. This CDR3 has 18 amino acids. Germline assignment: CDR1 LNHDA and CDR2 SQIVND (reference sequence). CDR3 protein: CASTDTGPLFFGNQPQHF. For the CDR3, the DNA is TGTGCCAGTACCGATACAGGGCCCCTCTTCTTTGGCAATCAGCCCCAGCATTTT.

The CDR3 reads CASSLDHGMNTEAFF. CDR3 sequence (DNA): TGTGCCAGCAGCTTAGATCACGGTATGAACACTGAAGCTTTCTTT. The V call is TRBV11-2, the J call TRBJ1-1; D is ambiguous. V lost 0 bases and J lost 0, with 8 bases in between. The CDR3 covers 15 residues. Per the germline V gene, CDR1 is SGHAT and CDR2 is FQNNGV.

The chain combines TRBV6-5 with TRBJ1-1, with D maybe TRBD1 (5 bases). CDR1 is MNHEY, CDR2 SVGAGI, per germline. V was clipped by 4 bases and J by 0 bases, with 12 bases between them. This CDR3 contains 15 residues. The CDR3 sequence is CASSLGGVMNTEAFF. Written as DNA, the CDR3 is TGTGCCAGCAGTTTGGGGGGTGTCATGAACACTGAAGCTTTCTTT.

This rearrangement joins TRBV13 to TRBJ2-1; 8 positions agree with TRBD1. Per the germline V gene, CDR1 is PRHDT and CDR2 is FYEKMQ (reference sequence). Trimming at V came to 5 bases and at J to 6 bases, leaving 12 bases not matched to a gene. The CDR3 has 16 amino acids. CDR3 sequence (DNA): TGTGCCAGCAGCCAGTACCTCGGGACAGGACCCAATGAGCAGTTCTTC. The encoded protein is CASSQYLGTGPNEQFF.

The V gene is TRBV9, the J gene TRBJ2-1; 12 bases agree with TRBD2. Germline V lookup: CDR1 SGDLS, CDR2 YYNGEE. V shed 2 bases and J 0 bases; nucleotides not matched to a gene: 3. The CDR3 loop spans 17 amino acids. CDR3 nucleotides: TGTGCCAGCAGCGTGACTAGCGGGAGTCCCTCCTACAATGAGCAGTTCTTC. Translated: CASSVTSGSPSYNEQFF.

V is TRBV19 and J is TRBJ2-7, with 7 bases aligning to TRBD1. Trimming at V came to 7 bases and at J to 1 base, leaving 10 bases not matched to a gene. CDR3 size: 15 residues. Germline assignment: CDR1 LNHDA and CDR2 SQIVND (reference sequence). The CDR3 reads CASKGEDRPSYEQYF. CDR3 DNA: TGTGCCAGTAAGGGTGAGGACAGGCCATCCTACGAGCAGTACTTC.

The genes are TRBV20-1 and TRBJ2-2, with a tentative D call TRBD2 (5 bases). CDR1 and CDR2 (germline): DFQATT, SNEGSKA (reference sequence). The V end lost 5 bases, the J end lost 4 bases, and 5 bases lay between the germline ends. This CDR3 has 11 amino acids. CDR3 amino acids: CSAEGTGELFF. The CDR3 DNA follows: TGCAGTGCTGAGGGCACCGGGGAGCTGTTTTTT.

The rearrangement links TRBV27 to TRBJ1-6; no definite D call. Germline assignment: CDR1 MNHEY and CDR2 SMNVEV (reference sequence). Trimming took 7 bases from V and 6 from J, leaving 7 bases between them. This CDR3 has 12 residues. CDR3 sequence (DNA): TGTGCCAGCAAAAACGGTAATTCACCCCTCCACTTT. It encodes CASKNGNSPLHF.

The chain is built from TRBV5-1 and TRBJ1-2; 9 bases align to TRBD1. CDR1 and CDR2 (germline): SGHRS, YFSETQ. V lost 4 bases, J lost 5 bases, and 6 bases stayed unmatched. CDR3 length: 14 amino acids. The CDR3: CASSPTGTGYGYTF. The CDR3 DNA reads TGCGCCAGCAGCCCGACCGGGACAGGGTATGGCTACACCTTC.

The CDR3 DNA follows: TGTGCCAGCAGCCCACCGGACAGGGCCGAGCAGTACTTC. Protein product: CASSPPDRAEQYF. The gene calls are TRBV7-9 and TRBJ2-7, with 8 nucleotides matching TRBD1. Germline V gene sequence: CDR1 SEHNR, CDR2 FQNEAQ (reference sequence). V was pared by 5 bases and J by 6 bases, with 6 bases of the junction left unmatched. The CDR3 totals 13 residues.

The rearrangement links TRBV6-1 to TRBJ1-5, with a tentative D call TRBD1 (5 bases). CDR3 length: 15 residues. The V gene's germline CDR1 is MNHNS and CDR2 SASEGT. Trimming took 2 bases from V and 2 from J, leaving 10 bases between them. This chain's CDR3 is CASSEWDLGNQPQHF. Written as DNA, the CDR3 is TGTGCCAGCAGTGAATGGGACTTGGGCAATCAGCCCCAGCATTTT.

The chain employs TRBV25-1 and TRBJ1-4; D unresolved. V was cut by 7 bases and J by 7 bases, with 13 bases left in between. CDR1 and CDR2 from the germline V gene are MGHDK and SYGVNS. The CDR3 is 13 amino acids. The CDR3 coding sequence is TGTGCCAGCACCCAAAGGGAGGGTGAAAAACTGTTTTTT. This sequence encodes CASTQREGEKLFF.

V gene TRBV5-1 combines with J gene TRBJ2-7; 7 bases map to TRBD1. The germline CDR1 and CDR2 sequences are SGHRS and YFSETQ. The CDR3 loop spans 15 amino acids. The V segment lost 2 bases and the J segment 0 bases; nucleotides outside the gene matches: 5. CDR3 loop: CASSLNRDSSYEQYF. In DNA, the CDR3 is TGCGCCAGCAGCTTAAACCGGGACAGCTCCTACGAGCAGTACTTC. The whole variable domain, remainder taken from reference TRBV5-1 and TRBJ2-7, is KAGVTQTPRYLIKTRGQQVTLSCSPISGHRSVSWYQQTPGQGLQFLFEYFSETQRNKGNFPGRFSGRQFSNSRSEMNVSTLELGDSALYLCASSLNRDSSYEQYFGPGTRLTVT.

This chain uses TRBV9 with TRBJ1-1; 8 bases line up with TRBD1. The germline V gene encodes CDR1 SGDLS and CDR2 YYNGEE. After removal of 6 bases from V and 3 bases from J, the junction contained 13 bases not matched to a gene. The CDR3 sequence is 16 residues long. CDR3 sequence (DNA): TGTGCCAGCACCCCGTCAGGGGGCTGGGTCTACACTGAAGCTTTCTTT. Translation: CASTPSGGWVYTEAFF.

The V call is TRBV19, the J call TRBJ1-2, with 12 bases identical to TRBD1. This CDR3 region has 15 residues. Germline V gives CDR1 LNHDA, CDR2 SQIVND (reference sequence). Trimming removed 4 bases from V and 7 bases from J; junction bases left unmatched: 7. The chain's CDR3 is CASSSGRDRGPGYTF. In nucleotides, the CDR3 is TGTGCCAGTAGTAGCGGACGGGACAGGGGGCCTGGCTACACCTTC.

The V gene is TRBV19, the J gene TRBJ2-3; the match to TRBD1 covers 10 bases. Germline trimming cut 8 bases from V and 5 bases from J; bases unmatched to any gene: 7. This CDR3 contains 14 residues. In germline, CDR1 is LNHDA, CDR2 SQIVND (reference sequence). CDR3 residues: CASRTGGLVDTQYF. CDR3 nucleotides: TGTGCCAGTCGGACAGGGGGACTTGTAGATACGCAGTATTTT.

The chain recombines TRBV7-9 with TRBJ2-2; D is perhaps TRBD1 (5 bases). V lost 2 bases and J 4 bases, leaving 23 bases between the germline ends. The CDR3 covers 19 residues. Looked up from germline, CDR1 is SEHNR and CDR2 is FQNEAQ (reference sequence). CDR3 DNA: TGTGCCAGCAGCTTAAACGCCAGGGTGGATGAAGAGACCACCGGGGAGCTGTTTTTT. Amino acids: CASSLNARVDEETTGELFF.

The rearrangement links TRBV5-6 to TRBJ2-7; TRBD1 might be the D (5 bases). This CDR3 region has 14 residues. Germline CDR1 is SGHDT and CDR2 is YYEEEE. V lost 1 base, J lost 3 bases, and 11 bases lay in between. CDR3 in DNA: TGTGCCAGCAGCTTGTCGCCAGGGAACTACGAGCAGTACTTC. Its translation is CASSLSPGNYEQYF.

The chain carries TRBV9 and TRBJ2-3; 10 positions match TRBD2. From germline, CDR1 is SGDLS and CDR2 YYNGEE. The V gene end was trimmed by 0 bases and the J gene end by 3 bases; junction bases not matched to a gene: 4. This CDR3 contains 16 residues. CDR3 in DNA: TGTGCCAGCAGCGTAGGGGCTAGCGGGGGAACAGATACGCAGTATTTT. Its protein is CASSVGASGGTDTQYF.

The chain has TRBV11-2 and TRBJ1-1; D is uncertain. Germline CDR1 is SGHAT and CDR2 is FQNNGV. V lost 3 bases to trimming and J lost 1 base, with 9 bases between them. CDR3 length equals 14 residues. CDR3 loop: CASSFQVRNTEAFF. CDR3 DNA sequence: TGTGCCAGCAGCTTCCAGGTCAGGAACACTGAAGCTTTCTTT.

The V gene is TRBV5-1, the J gene TRBJ2-7; 9 nucleotides match TRBD1. CDR3 size: 14 residues. CDR1 and CDR2 from the germline V gene are SGHRS and YFSETQ. V lost 4 bases to trimming and J lost 7 bases; unmatched junction nucleotides: 9. CDR3 nucleotides: TGCGCCAGCAGCATTTCCGGGACAGGGTGGGAGCAGTACTTC. Protein: CASSISGTGWEQYF.

J is TRBJ2-7 and V is TRBV19; D is possibly TRBD1 (5 bases). Trimming left V 0 bases short and J 5 bases short, with 20 bases between. Germline CDR1 is LNHDA and CDR2 is SQIVND (reference sequence). The CDR3 has 17 residues. CDR3 loop: CASSIEARGLTKNEQYF. The CDR3 nucleotides read TGTGCCAGTAGTATAGAGGCTAGGGGCCTAACAAAGAACGAGCAGTACTTC.

V and J are TRBV11-2 and TRBJ1-5; the D gene is possibly TRBD1 (5 bases). This CDR3 region has 15 residues. Trimming left V 2 bases short and J 5 bases short, with 13 bases between. Germline assignment: CDR1 SGHAT and CDR2 FQNNGV. DNA of the CDR3: TGTGCCAGCAGCTTAAGCACAGGAATTCATCAGCCCCAGCATTTT. Protein: CASSLSTGIHQPQHF.